What follows are 6 T cell receptor beta chains derived from one specimen sequenced in a study of blood T cell repertoires in COVID-19. Only in-frame clones appear in the TCRdb table, and some are missing; sequencing was by immunoSEQ multiplex PCR. This table holds fewer than 200,000 clones, approximately 85% found once. The sequenced material came from peripheral blood. Receptors originate from a woman aged 60-75 years with COVID-19, enrolled during active disease.

The V call is TRBV11-2, the J call TRBJ1-1; unclear D gene. The CDR3 is 12 residues long. Germline V gene lookup returns CDR1 SGHAT and CDR2 FQNNGV. The V end lost 2 bases, the J end lost 8 bases, and 9 bases lay between the germline ends. CDR3 coding DNA: TGTGCCAGCAGCTTACAACCGGGGGAAGCTTTCTTT. Amino acids: CASSLQPGEAFF. Looking up the rest from reference TRBV11-2 and TRBJ1-1 gives the full variable domain: EAGVAQSPRYKIIEKRQSVAFWCNPISGHATLYWYQQILGQGPKLLIQFQNNGVVDDSQLPKDRFSAERLKGVDSTLKIQPAKLEDSAVYLCASSLQPGEAFFGQGTRLTVV.

V usage is TRBV9 and J usage is TRBJ1-1; unclear D gene. Trimming pared 0 bases from V and 3 bases from J, leaving 12 bases between. The CDR3 consists of 15 residues. Germline values: CDR1 SGDLS, CDR2 YYNGEE. DNA of the CDR3: TGTGCCAGCAGCGTAGTGGGAGACGAGGACACTGAAGCTTTCTTT. Its translation is CASSVVGDEDTEAFF.

The J gene is TRBJ1-3, the V gene TRBV6-6, with a weak D call TRBD1 (5 bases). Trimming took 8 bases from V and 4 from J, leaving 12 bases between them. Germline CDR1 reads MNHNY; CDR2 reads SVGAGI (reference sequence). This CDR3 comprises 13 residues. CDR3 nucleotide sequence: TGTGCCAGCGGAGGGGCCGGGGGAAACACCATATATTTT. It encodes CASGGAGGNTIYF.

V and J are TRBV2 and TRBJ2-1; D gene unclear. Trimming took 1 base from V and 12 from J, leaving 7 bases between them. This CDR3 comprises 11 residues. Per the germline V gene, CDR1 is SNHLY and CDR2 is FYNNEI. CDR3 loop: CASSEELWQFF. As DNA, the CDR3 is TGTGCCAGCAGTGAAGAGCTGTGGCAGTTCTTC. The whole variable domain, remainder taken from reference TRBV2 and TRBJ2-1, is EPEVTQTPSHQVTQMGQEVILRCVPISNHLYFYWYRQILGQKVEFLVSFYNNEISEKSEIFDDQFSVERPDGSNFTLKIRSTKLEDSAMYFCASSEELWQFFGPGTRLTVL.

The chain couples TRBV5-6 to TRBJ2-2; a weak D match, TRBD1 (5 bases). Per germline, CDR1 SGHDT and CDR2 YYEEEE. This CDR3 region has 16 residues. V shed 0 bases and J shed 4 bases, with 13 bases lying between them. CDR3 sequence (DNA): TGTGCCAGCAGCTTGGGAATGGGGCAGGGCACCGGGGAGCTGTTTTTT. Translated, it gives CASSLGMGQGTGELFF.

This chain links TRBV3-1 (or the pseudogene TRBV3-2) with TRBJ2-2; no definite D call. V lost 1 base and J lost 8, with 11 bases in between. Per germline, CDR1 LGHDT and CDR2 YNNKEL (reference sequence). The CDR3 has 14 residues. CDR3 coding DNA: TGTGCCAGCAGCCAAGTATCTCAAGCGGGGGAGCTGTTTTTT. Translating it yields CASSQVSQAGELFF.